This paragraph reports one TCR beta chain. Its antigen is not known. This CDR3 region has 17 residues. Germline CDR1 DFQATT, CDR2 SNEGSKA (reference sequence). Trimming took 6 bases from V and 3 from J; bases not matched to a gene: 13. These data are taken from a study of T cells in Graves' hyperthyroidism and ophthalmopathy. TCR beta CDR3 regions were amplified from RNA. The HTBI primer set was used in a first-round RT-PCR of the TCR CDR3. MiXCR, run by TCRdb on the multiplex PCR reads, gives a single entry per CDR3 protein. In the table there are hundreds of thousands of distinct CDR3 sequences, about 14% of which are singletons. Study-wide results and caveats: Ophthalmopathy, which appeared later, was predicted by the model a median about 6 months before onset. Blood also showed most of the thyroid clonotypes that were expanded above 0.001.

What was sequenced was blood. The chain carries TRBV20-1 and TRBJ2-7; 14 nucleotides align to TRBD2. This TCR was recovered from a woman between 50 and 59 years old with Graves' ophthalmopathy. CDR3 region: CSATSGLAGALGYEQYF. The CDR3 DNA reads as TGCAGTGCCACTTCGGGACTAGCGGGAGCTCTGGGCTACGAGCAGTACTTC.